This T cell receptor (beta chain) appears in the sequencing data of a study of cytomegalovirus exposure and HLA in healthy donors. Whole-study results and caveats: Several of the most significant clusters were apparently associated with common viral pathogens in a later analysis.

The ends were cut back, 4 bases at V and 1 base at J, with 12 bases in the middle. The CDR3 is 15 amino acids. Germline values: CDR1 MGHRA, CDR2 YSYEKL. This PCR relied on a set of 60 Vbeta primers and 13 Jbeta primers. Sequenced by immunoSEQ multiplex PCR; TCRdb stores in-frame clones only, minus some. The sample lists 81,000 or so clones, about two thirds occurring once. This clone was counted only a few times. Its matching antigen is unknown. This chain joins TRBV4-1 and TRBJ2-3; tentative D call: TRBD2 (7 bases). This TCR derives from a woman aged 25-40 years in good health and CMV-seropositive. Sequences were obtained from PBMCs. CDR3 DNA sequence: TGCGCCAGCAGCCGCGGGGGCTCGGGCACAGATACGCAGTATTTT. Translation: CASSRGGSGTDTQYF.